The sequence of this T cell receptor (beta chain) was determined in a study of T cells expressing NK-cell markers. Study-wide background: HCMV seropositivity marked seven of the eight sequenced donors; one was seronegative.

The germline V gene encodes CDR1 LGHDT and CDR2 YNNKEL (reference sequence). This CDR3 spans 15 amino acids. Study results and limitations: One observes that, in several donors, these clonotypes were also the leading ones within the CD3+CD56-NKG2C+ fraction. HCMV specificity of the expanded NKG2C+ T cell clones was not established.

With respect to this clonotype: Its target is unknown.

For TCR beta, cDNA was produced by 5'RACE template switching with UMIs. TCRdb re-analyzed the 5' RACE reads; it lists each CDR3 protein once, without DNA. This sample contains approximately 440,000 distinct CDR3 sequences. This rearrangement joins TRBV3-1 to TRBJ2-1; the D gene TCRdb calls, TRBD2, cannot be checked with no DNA. The sequenced sample was blood T cells: a sorted CD56 or NKG2C T cell subset, CD4+ or CD8+ T cells, or bulk PBMC T cells (not recorded which). This sequence originates from a woman aged 45-65 years in good health. The CDR3 region is CASSQDATSGRAKFF.